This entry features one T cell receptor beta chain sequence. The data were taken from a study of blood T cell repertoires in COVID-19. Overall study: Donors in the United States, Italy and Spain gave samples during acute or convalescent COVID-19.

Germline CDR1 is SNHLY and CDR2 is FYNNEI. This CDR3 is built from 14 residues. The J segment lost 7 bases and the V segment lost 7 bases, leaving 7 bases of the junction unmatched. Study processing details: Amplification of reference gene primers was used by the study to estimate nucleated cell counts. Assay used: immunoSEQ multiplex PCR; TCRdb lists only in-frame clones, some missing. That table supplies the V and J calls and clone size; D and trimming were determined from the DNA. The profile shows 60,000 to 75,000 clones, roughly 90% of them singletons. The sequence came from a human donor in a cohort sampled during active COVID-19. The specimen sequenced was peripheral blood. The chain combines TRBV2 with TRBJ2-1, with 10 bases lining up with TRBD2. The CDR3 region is CASIAGGLKNEQFF. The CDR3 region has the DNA TGTGCCAGCATAGCGGGAGGTTTAAAGAATGAGCAGTTCTTC.